Following are 14 T cell receptor beta chains from one sample sequenced in a study of CD8 T cells in Susac syndrome. Random hexamers were used to reverse transcribe the RNA input (about 0.5 to 1 ug). TCRdb called the immunoSEQ multiplex PCR reads again in MiXCR, with one record for every CDR3 protein. The sample lists about 300,000 distinct CDR3 sequences; 85% were seen once. Specimen: CD8+ T cells from PBMCs. The receptors shown here come from a human donor with multiple sclerosis.

The chain has TRBV5-4 and TRBJ2-7; D gene ambiguous. Germline loops: CDR1 SGHNT, CDR2 YYREEE (reference sequence). This CDR3 comprises 14 residues. V gave up 1 base and J gave up 0 bases, with 8 bases separating them. In nucleotides, the CDR3 is TGTGCCAGCAGCTTGATACAGAGCTCCTACGAGCAGTACTTC. Translated, it gives CASSLIQSSYEQYF.

The chain couples TRBV19 to TRBJ2-2; 11 bases are shared with TRBD2. V lost 5 bases to trimming and J lost 5 bases; unmatched junction nucleotides: 4. The CDR3 has 15 amino acids. Germline V gives CDR1 LNHDA, CDR2 SQIVND (reference sequence). CDR3 nucleotide sequence: TGTGCCAGTAGTGTCTCTAGCGGGAGGACCGGGGAGCTGTTTTTT. It encodes CASSVSSGRTGELFF.

The CDR3 DNA sequence: TGTGCCAGCAGCCCTGCCCTTTCTGGCGAGCAGTACTTC. Residues: CASSPALSGEQYF. The rearrangement links TRBV7-2 to TRBJ2-7; D is uncertain. Trimming pared 5 bases from V and 6 bases from J, leaving 14 bases between. The CDR3 totals 13 residues. CDR1 and CDR2 (germline): SGHTA, FQGNSA.

This rearrangement joins TRBV19 to TRBJ2-1; 11 bases agree with TRBD2. The CDR3 is 13 amino acids. V was clipped by 9 bases and J by 10 bases; unmatched bases: 8. Germline V CDR1 and CDR2: LNHDA, SQIVND (reference sequence). CDR3 amino acids: CASSSLAGGEQFF. Written as DNA, the CDR3 is TGTGCCAGCTCGAGTCTAGCGGGAGGAGAGCAGTTCTTC. The variable domain in full, with the rest retrieved from reference TRBV19 and TRBJ2-1, is DGGITQSPKYLFRKEGQNVTLSCEQNLNHDAMYWYRQDPGQGLRLIYYSQIVNDFQKGDIAEGYSVSREKKESFPLTVTSAQKNPTAFYLCASSSLAGGEQFFGPGTRLTVL.

The CDR3: CASSPPAGLAYQETQYF. In DNA form, the CDR3 reads TGTGCCAGCAGCCCCCCGGCAGGACTGGCGTACCAAGAGACCCAGTACTTC. The chain links TRBV11-2 to TRBJ2-5; TRBD2 is a possible D gene (5 bases). V was shortened by 5 bases and J by 0 bases, with 19 bases between the two germline ends. The CDR3 contains 17 residues. Germline CDR1 is SGHAT and CDR2 is FQNNGV.

The chain combines TRBV11-2 with TRBJ2-3; 8 bases fit TRBD2. The CDR3 contains 15 residues. CDR1 and CDR2 from the germline V gene are SGHAT and FQNNGV. With V trimmed by 5 bases and J by 4 bases, 8 bases remained unmatched. The CDR3 DNA sequence: TGTGCCAGCAGCCCTCAGGCGGGAGGAGCAGATACGCAGTATTTT. Amino acids: CASSPQAGGADTQYF. Using reference TRBV11-2 and TRBJ2-3 for the parts outside the CDR3, the full variable domain is EAGVAQSPRYKIIEKRQSVAFWCNPISGHATLYWYQQILGQGPKLLIQFQNNGVVDDSQLPKDRFSAERLKGVDSTLKIQPAKLEDSAVYLCASSPQAGGADTQYFGPGTRLTVL.

The gene calls are TRBV29-1 and TRBJ1-1; unclear D gene. The germline gives CDR1 SQVTM, CDR2 ANQGSEA. V was clipped by 3 bases and J by 5 bases, with 16 bases between them. The CDR3 covers 14 residues. CDR3 nucleotides: TGCAGCGTTGATTGGGCCAGTGGGGATACTGAAGCTTTCTTT. The encoded protein is CSVDWASGDTEAFF.

CDR3: CASSPRTDQETQYF. Written as DNA, the CDR3 is TGTGCCAGCTCACCCCGGACAGACCAAGAGACCCAGTACTTC. The chain employs TRBV18 and TRBJ2-5; tentative D call: TRBD1 (6 bases). V gave up 3 bases and J gave up 0 bases, with 8 bases separating them. Germline values: CDR1 KGHSH, CDR2 LQKENI. CDR3 size: 14 residues.

CDR3 amino acids: CASSLARGSSYNEQFF. CDR3 in DNA: TGTGCCAGCAGCTTAGCCCGGGGTAGCTCCTACAATGAGCAGTTCTTC. The chain couples TRBV7-9 to TRBJ2-1; D is possibly TRBD2 (5 bases). V dropped 0 bases and J dropped 0 bases, with 9 bases sitting between them. Germline V lookup: CDR1 SEHNR, CDR2 FQNEAQ (reference sequence). The CDR3 is made up of 16 amino acids.

The chain is built from TRBV19 and TRBJ2-1; 12 nucleotides agree with TRBD2. This CDR3 spans 18 amino acids. Germline V CDR1 and CDR2: LNHDA, SQIVND (reference sequence). V lost 3 bases and J lost 2; bases outside the gene matches: 8. This chain's CDR3 is CASSIGLAGGFAYNEQFF. The DNA for the CDR3 is TGTGCCAGTAGTATCGGGCTAGCGGGAGGGTTTGCCTACAATGAGCAGTTCTTC.

The J gene is TRBJ2-5, the V gene TRBV4-3, with unresolved D. Germline lookup yields CDR1 LGHNA and CDR2 YSLEER. The CDR3 runs 14 residues. V was cut by 0 bases and J by 4 bases, with 9 bases left in between. CDR3 in amino acids: CASSQDLSGETQYF. In DNA form, the CDR3 reads TGCGCCAGCAGCCAAGATCTCTCGGGAGAGACCCAGTACTTC.

The V call is TRBV7-9, the J call TRBJ2-7; 8 bases agree with TRBD1. Germline V CDR1 and CDR2: SEHNR, FQNEAQ (reference sequence). V lost 1 base and J lost 13; bases outside the gene matches: 9. This CDR3 contains 13 residues. CDR3 in amino acids: CASSLGSQTGDYF. The CDR3 DNA follows: TGTGCCAGCAGCTTAGGGTCCCAGACAGGGGACTACTTC.

The V call is TRBV7-9, the J call TRBJ2-5; no clear D. The germline gives CDR1 SEHNR, CDR2 FQNEAQ (reference sequence). Trimming left V 5 bases short and J 1 base short, with 11 bases between. The CDR3 loop spans 14 amino acids. DNA for the CDR3: TGTGCCAGCAGCCCAAAGGCGACCCAAGAGACCCAGTACTTC. Protein product: CASSPKATQETQYF.

The chain has TRBV19 and TRBJ1-5; D may be TRBD1 (5 bases). Per the germline V gene, CDR1 is LNHDA and CDR2 is SQIVND (reference sequence). CDR3 length equals 14 residues. Trimming took off 2 bases at V and 7 bases at J, with 12 bases between the two ends. The CDR3 DNA follows: TGTGCCAGTAGTATACAGGGCGCGGGACAGCCCCAGCATTTT. Translation: CASSIQGAGQPQHF.